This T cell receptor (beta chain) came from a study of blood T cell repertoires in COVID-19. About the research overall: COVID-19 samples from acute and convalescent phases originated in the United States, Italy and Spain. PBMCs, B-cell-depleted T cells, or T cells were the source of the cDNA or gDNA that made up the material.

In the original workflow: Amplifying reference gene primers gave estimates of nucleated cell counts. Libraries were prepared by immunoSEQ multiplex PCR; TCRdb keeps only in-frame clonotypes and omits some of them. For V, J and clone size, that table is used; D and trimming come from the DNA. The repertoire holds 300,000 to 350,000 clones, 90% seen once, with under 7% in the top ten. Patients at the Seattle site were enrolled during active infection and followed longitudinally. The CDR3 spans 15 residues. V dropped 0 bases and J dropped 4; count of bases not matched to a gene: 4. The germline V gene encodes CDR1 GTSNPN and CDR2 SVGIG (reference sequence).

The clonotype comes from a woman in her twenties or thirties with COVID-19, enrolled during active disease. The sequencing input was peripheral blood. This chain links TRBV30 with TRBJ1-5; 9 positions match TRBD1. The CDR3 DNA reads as TGTGCCTGGAGTGTTCGCGGGACAGGGAATCAGCCCCAGCATTTT. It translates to CAWSVRGTGNQPQHF.